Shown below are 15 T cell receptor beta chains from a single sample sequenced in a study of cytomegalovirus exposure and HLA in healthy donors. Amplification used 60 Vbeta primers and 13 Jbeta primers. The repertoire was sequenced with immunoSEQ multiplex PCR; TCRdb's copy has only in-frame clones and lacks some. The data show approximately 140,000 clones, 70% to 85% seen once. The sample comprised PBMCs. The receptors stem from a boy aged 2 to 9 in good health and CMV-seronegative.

CDR3 sequence (DNA): TGTGCCAGCAGCTTGGGGTTGGGGGGACTAGCGGGAGGTCAAGAGACCCAGTACTTC. Translation gives CASSLGLGGLAGGQETQYF. The rearrangement uses TRBV5-6 and TRBJ2-5; 15 nucleotides agree with TRBD2. CDR1 SGHDT and CDR2 YYEEEE come from the germline V gene. CDR3 size: 19 residues. V lost 0 bases to trimming and J lost 2 bases; unmatched junction nucleotides: 8.

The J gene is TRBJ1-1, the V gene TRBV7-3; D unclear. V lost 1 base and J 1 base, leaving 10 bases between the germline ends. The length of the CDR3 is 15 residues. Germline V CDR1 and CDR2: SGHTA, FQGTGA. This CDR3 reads CASSLNGETNTEAFF. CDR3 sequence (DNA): TGTGCCAGCAGCTTAAACGGGGAAACGAACACTGAAGCTTTCTTT.

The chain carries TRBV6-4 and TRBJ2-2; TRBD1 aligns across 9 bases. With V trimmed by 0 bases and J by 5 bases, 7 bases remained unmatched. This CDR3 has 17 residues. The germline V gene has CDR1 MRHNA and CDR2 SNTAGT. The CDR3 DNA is TGTGCCAGCAGTGACTCAGCGGGACAGGGAGGAACCGGGGAGCTGTTTTTT. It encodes CASSDSAGQGGTGELFF.

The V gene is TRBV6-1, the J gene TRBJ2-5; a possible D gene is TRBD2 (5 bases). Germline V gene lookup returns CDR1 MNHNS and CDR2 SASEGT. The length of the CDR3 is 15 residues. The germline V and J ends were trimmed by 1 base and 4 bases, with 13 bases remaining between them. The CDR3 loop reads CASSEGGLGGETQYF. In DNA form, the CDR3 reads TGTGCCAGCAGTGAAGGCGGGCTCGGTGGAGAGACCCAGTACTTC.

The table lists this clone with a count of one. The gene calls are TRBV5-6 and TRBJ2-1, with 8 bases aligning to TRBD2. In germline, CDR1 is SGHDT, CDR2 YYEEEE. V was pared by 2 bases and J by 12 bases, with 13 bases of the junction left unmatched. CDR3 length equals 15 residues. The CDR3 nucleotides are TGTGCCAGCAGCTTTCCCGGGACTAGTGGTTTCGGGCAGTTCTTC. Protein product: CASSFPGTSGFGQFF.

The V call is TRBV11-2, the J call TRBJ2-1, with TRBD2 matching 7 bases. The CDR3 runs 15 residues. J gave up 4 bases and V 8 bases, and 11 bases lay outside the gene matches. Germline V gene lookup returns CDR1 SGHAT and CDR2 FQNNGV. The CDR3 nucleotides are TGTGCCAGCCGCCCTTGGGGAGGGCGATACAATGAGCAGTTCTTC. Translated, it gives CASRPWGGRYNEQFF.

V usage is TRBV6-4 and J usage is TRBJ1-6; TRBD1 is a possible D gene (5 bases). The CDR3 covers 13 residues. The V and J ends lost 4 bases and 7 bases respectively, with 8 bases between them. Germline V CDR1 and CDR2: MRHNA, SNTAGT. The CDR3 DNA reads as TGTGCCAGCAGTGTGGAGGGGAATTCACCCCTCCACTTT. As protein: CASSVEGNSPLHF.

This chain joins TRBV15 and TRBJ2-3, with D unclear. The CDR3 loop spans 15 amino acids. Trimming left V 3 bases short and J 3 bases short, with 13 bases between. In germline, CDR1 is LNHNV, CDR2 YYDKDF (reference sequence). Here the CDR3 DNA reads TGTGCCACCAGCAGCGCCAATTCTATTACAGATACGCAGTATTTT. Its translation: CATSSANSITDTQYF.

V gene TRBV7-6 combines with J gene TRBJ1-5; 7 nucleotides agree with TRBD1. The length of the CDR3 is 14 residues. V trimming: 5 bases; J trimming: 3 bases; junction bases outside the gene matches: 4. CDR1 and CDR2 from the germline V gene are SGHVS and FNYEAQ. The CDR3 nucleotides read TGTGCCAGCAGCGCCGGGACAGACAATCAGCCCCAGCATTTT. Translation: CASSAGTDNQPQHF.

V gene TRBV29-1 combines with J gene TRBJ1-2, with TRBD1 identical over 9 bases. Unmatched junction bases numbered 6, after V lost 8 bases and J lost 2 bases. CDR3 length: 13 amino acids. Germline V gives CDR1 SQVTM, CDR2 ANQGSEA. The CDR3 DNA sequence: TGCAGCCTACGGGACAGGGAGAACTATGGCTACACCTTC. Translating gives CSLRDRENYGYTF.

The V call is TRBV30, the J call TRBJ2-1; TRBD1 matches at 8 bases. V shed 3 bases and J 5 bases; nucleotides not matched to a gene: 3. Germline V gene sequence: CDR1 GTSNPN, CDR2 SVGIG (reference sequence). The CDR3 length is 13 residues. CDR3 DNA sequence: TGTGCCTGGAGCCTGACAGGGGACAATGAGCAGTTCTTC. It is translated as CAWSLTGDNEQFF.

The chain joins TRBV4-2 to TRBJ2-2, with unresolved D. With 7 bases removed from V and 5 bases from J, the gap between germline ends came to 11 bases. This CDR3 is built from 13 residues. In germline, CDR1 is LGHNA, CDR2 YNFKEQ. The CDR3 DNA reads TGTGCCAGCAACCGGGTGGAAACCGGGGAGCTGTTTTTT. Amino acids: CASNRVETGELFF.

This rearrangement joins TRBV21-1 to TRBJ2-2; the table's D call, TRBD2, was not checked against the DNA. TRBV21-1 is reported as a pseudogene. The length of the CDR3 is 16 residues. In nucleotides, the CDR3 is TGTGCCAGCAGCAAAAGGCGGGATACTCACACCGGGGAGCTGTTTTTT. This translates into CASSKRRDTHTGELFF.

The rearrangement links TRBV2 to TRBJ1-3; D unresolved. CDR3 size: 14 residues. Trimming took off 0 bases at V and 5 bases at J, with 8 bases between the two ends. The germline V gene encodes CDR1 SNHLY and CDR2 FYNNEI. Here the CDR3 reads CASSEAIDRNTIYF. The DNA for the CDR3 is TGTGCCAGCAGTGAAGCAATAGACAGAAACACCATATATTTT.

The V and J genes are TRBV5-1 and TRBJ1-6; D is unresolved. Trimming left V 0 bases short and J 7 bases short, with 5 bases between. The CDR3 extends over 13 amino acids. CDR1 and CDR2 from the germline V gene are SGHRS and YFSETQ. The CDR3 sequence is CASSLVANSPLHF. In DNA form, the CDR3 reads TGCGCCAGCAGCTTGGTGGCCAATTCACCCCTCCACTTT.